Presented here are 11 T cell receptor beta chains from one specimen sequenced in a study of OX40 agonist ivuxolimab in advanced cancers. The method was immunoSEQ multiplex PCR; TCRdb's version includes in-frame clones alone and lacks a portion of them. The repertoire holds 77,000 or so clones, with approximately 89% as singletons. Sequences were derived from CD4+ or CD8+ T cells sorted from blood, sampled in a trial of the OX40 agonist ivuxolimab. The receptor source for this set is an adult with an advanced solid tumor such as melanoma, head and neck, liver or kidney cancer.

This clone was observed once. V and J are TRBV19 and TRBJ2-3; 8 bases line up with TRBD2. Germline V gives CDR1 LNHDA, CDR2 SQIVND (reference sequence). J lost 3 bases, V lost 6 bases, and 11 bases had no gene match. The CDR3 contains 16 residues. CDR3 protein: CASRISGRGRTDTQYF. CDR3 DNA sequence: TGTGCCAGTAGAATCAGCGGGAGAGGGAGGACAGATACGCAGTATTTT.

The chain employs TRBV30 and TRBJ1-3; the match to TRBD1 covers 7 bases. Germline V gene lookup returns CDR1 GTSNPN and CDR2 SVGIG (reference sequence). The CDR3 has 14 residues. Germline trimming cut 7 bases from V and 3 bases from J; bases unmatched to any gene: 9. The CDR3 DNA reads TGTGCCTTAAAACGACGGACAGGTGGAAACACCATATATTTT. It translates to CALKRRTGGNTIYF.

V gene TRBV7-2 combines with J gene TRBJ1-5; D gene uncertain. Germline V lookup: CDR1 SGHTA, CDR2 FQGNSA. The CDR3 is made up of 15 amino acids. Between the trimmed V and J ends, which lost 5 bases and 2 bases, there was a span of 13 bases. The CDR3 DNA follows: TGTGCCAGCAGCCCGTGGGGAGGTGGCAATCAGCCCCAGCATTTT. Residues: CASSPWGGGNQPQHF.

This chain joins TRBV5-1 and TRBJ2-1; 8 nucleotides align to TRBD1. Per the germline V gene, CDR1 is SGHRS and CDR2 is YFSETQ. This CDR3 contains 15 residues. V trimming: 0 bases; J trimming: 2 bases; junction bases outside the gene matches: 1. The CDR3 is CASSLEGQAYNEQFF. Written as DNA, the CDR3 is TGCGCCAGCAGCTTGGAGGGACAGGCCTACAATGAGCAGTTCTTC.

The V call is TRBV10-1, the J call TRBJ2-1, with 9 bases aligning to TRBD1. Germline loops: CDR1 WNHNN, CDR2 SYGVQD (reference sequence). The V segment lost 3 bases and the J segment 0 bases; nucleotides outside the gene matches: 6. The CDR3 is made up of 17 amino acids. The CDR3 DNA sequence: TGCGCCAGCAGTGATGGGACAGGGCTTCTCTCCTACAATGAGCAGTTCTTC. Its protein is CASSDGTGLLSYNEQFF.

CDR3 in DNA: TGTGCCAGCAGCCATGAGGGTGGGACCGTGGGGTATTTT. Its protein is CASSHEGGTVGYF. The chain couples TRBV7-9 to TRBJ2-3, with D perhaps assigned TRBD1 or TRBD2 (5 bases each). Per germline, CDR1 SEHNR and CDR2 FQNEAQ (reference sequence). Trimming cost V 5 bases and J 14 bases, with 20 bases left between them. The CDR3 sequence is 13 residues long.

This chain links TRBV15 with TRBJ2-7; 11 bases line up with TRBD1. Germline V gene lookup returns CDR1 LNHNV and CDR2 YYDKDF (reference sequence). J gave up 1 base and V 0 bases, and 5 bases lay outside the gene matches. The CDR3 consists of 17 residues. In DNA, the CDR3 is TGTGCCACCAGCAGAGAGCTTGGGACAGGGGGGTCCTACGAGCAGTACTTC. Its translation: CATSRELGTGGSYEQYF.

The chain is built from TRBV6-6 and TRBJ1-6, with 7 bases identical to TRBD1. The junction had 7 bases not matched to a gene; V was cut back by 10 bases and J by 10 bases. The CDR3 contains 12 residues. The germline V gene encodes CDR1 MNHNY and CDR2 SVGAGI (reference sequence). Written as DNA, the CDR3 is TGTGCCACCGGGGTCAGGGGGTCACCCCTCCACTTT. Translated, it gives CATGVRGSPLHF.

The chain combines TRBV28 with TRBJ1-2; the D is unclear. The germline V gene has CDR1 MDHEN and CDR2 SYDVKM. This CDR3 spans 12 amino acids. With 5 bases removed from V and 7 bases from J, the gap between germline ends came to 11 bases. In DNA form, the CDR3 reads TGTGCCAGCAGTCCCCCAGGAGCTGGCTACACCTTC. Translation gives CASSPPGAGYTF.

The V gene is TRBV5-4, the J gene TRBJ2-5; 7 nucleotides agree with TRBD2. Germline V gene data show CDR1 as SGHNT and CDR2 as YYREEE (reference sequence). After removal of 4 bases from V and 1 base from J, the junction contained 4 bases not matched to a gene. The CDR3 extends over 14 amino acids. The DNA for the CDR3 is TGTGCCAGCAGCCCTGGGGGGGGCCAAGAGACCCAGTACTTC. Its protein is CASSPGGGQETQYF.

Points on this clone: The junction departs from germline at one end; a sequencing error may be responsible. The chain combines TRBV6-4 with TRBJ1-2; D uncertain. This CDR3 contains 10 residues. Germline V gives CDR1 MRHNA, CDR2 SNTAGT. Here the CDR3 reads CASPTDRRAF. The DNA for the CDR3 is TGTGCCAGCCCTACCGACCGCCGGGCCTTC.